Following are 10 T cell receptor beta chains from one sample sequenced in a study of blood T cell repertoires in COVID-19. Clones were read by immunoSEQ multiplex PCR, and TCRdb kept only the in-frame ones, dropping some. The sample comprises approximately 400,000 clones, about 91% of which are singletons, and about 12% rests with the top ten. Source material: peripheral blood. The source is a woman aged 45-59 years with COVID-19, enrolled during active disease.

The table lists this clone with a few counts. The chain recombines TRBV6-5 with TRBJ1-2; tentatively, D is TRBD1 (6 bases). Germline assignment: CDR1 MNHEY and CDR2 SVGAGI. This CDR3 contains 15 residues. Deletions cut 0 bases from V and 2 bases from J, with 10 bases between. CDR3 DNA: TGTGCCAGCAGTTACTCCGGGACACCCAACTATGGCTACACCTTC. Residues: CASSYSGTPNYGYTF.

The CDR3 nucleotides are TGTGCCAGTAGTATCGGGAGGGACAATTCACCCCTCCACTTT. This sequence encodes CASSIGRDNSPLHF. This rearrangement joins TRBV19 to TRBJ1-6, with D possibly matching TRBD1 (5 bases). CDR1 is LNHDA, CDR2 SQIVND, per germline (reference sequence). V dropped 3 bases and J dropped 7 bases, with 10 bases sitting between them. The CDR3 sequence is 14 residues long.

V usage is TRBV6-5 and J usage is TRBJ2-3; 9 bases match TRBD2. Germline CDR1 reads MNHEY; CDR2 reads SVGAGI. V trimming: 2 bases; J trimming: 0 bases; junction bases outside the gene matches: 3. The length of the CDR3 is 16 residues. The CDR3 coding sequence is TGTGCCAGCAGTTACCCTAGCGGGGCTAGCACAGATACGCAGTATTTT. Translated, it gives CASSYPSGASTDTQYF.

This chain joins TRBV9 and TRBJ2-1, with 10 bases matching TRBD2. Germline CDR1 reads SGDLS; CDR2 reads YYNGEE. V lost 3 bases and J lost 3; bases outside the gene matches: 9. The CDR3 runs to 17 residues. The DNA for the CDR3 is TGTGCCAGCAGCGGATCCGATAGCGGGGGGAACTACAATGAGCAGTTCTTC. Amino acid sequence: CASSGSDSGGNYNEQFF.

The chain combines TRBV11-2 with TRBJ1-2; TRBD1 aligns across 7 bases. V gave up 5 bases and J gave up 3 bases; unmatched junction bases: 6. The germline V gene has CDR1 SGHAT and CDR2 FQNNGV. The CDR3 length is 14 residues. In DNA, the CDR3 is TGTGCCAGCAGCCCGGGACAGTCCCACTATGGCTACACCTTC. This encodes CASSPGQSHYGYTF.

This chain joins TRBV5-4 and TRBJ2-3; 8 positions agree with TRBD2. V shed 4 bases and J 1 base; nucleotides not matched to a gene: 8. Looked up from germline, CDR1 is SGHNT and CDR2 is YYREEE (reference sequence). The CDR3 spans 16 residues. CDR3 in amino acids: CASSPGGGWGTDTQYF. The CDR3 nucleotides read TGTGCCAGCAGCCCCGGGGGGGGGTGGGGCACAGATACGCAGTATTTT.

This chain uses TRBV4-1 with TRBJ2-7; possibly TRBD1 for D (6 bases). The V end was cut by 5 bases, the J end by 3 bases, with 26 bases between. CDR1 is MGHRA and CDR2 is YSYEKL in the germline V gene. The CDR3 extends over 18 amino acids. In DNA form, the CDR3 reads TGCGCCAGCAGCGCAGGCCCTTTGGGACAAAAGTTCCACTACGAGCAGTACTTC. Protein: CASSAGPLGQKFHYEQYF.

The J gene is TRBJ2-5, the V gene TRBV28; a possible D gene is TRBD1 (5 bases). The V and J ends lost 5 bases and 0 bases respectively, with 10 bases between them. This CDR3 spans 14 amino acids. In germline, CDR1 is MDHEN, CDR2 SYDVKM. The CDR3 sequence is CASSHQDNQETQYF. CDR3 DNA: TGTGCCAGCAGTCACCAGGACAACCAAGAGACCCAGTACTTC.

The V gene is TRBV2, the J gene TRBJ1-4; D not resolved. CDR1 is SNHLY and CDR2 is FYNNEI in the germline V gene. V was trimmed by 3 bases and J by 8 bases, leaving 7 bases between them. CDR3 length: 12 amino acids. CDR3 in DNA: TGTGCCAGCAGTGATCCTTCGGAAAAACTGTTTTTT. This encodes CASSDPSEKLFF. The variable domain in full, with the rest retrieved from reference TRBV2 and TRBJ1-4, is EPEVTQTPSHQVTQMGQEVILRCVPISNHLYFYWYRQILGQKVEFLVSFYNNEISEKSEIFDDQFSVERPDGSNFTLKIRSTKLEDSAMYFCASSDPSEKLFFGSGTQLSVL.

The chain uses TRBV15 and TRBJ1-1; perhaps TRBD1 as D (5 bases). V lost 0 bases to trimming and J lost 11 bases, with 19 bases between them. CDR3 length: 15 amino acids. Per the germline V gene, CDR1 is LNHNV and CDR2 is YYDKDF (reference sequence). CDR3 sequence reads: CATSRDLSRGMDAFF. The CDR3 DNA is TGTGCCACCAGCAGAGATCTGAGTAGGGGAATGGATGCTTTCTTT.